Presented here are 9 T cell receptor beta chains from one specimen sequenced in a study of Graves' ophthalmopathy and Graves' hyperthyroidism. The sequenced template was RNA, covering the TCR beta CDR3 region. Following a first-round RT-PCR that used HTBI primers, a second-round multiplex PCR was carried out. TCRdb fed the multiplex PCR reads into MiXCR, producing one record per CDR3 protein. The data hold hundreds of thousands of distinct CDR3 sequences, with 22% observed a single time. Sequenced: peripheral blood. These receptors came from a woman aged 18-29 years with stable Graves' hyperthyroidism. Some clones in this sample may be carry-over from other donors' samples.

Only a few counts were recorded for this clonotype. The chain is built from TRBV12-3 or TRBV12-4 and TRBJ2-7; D is uncertain. This CDR3 has 14 residues. Trimming shortened V by 5 bases and J by 0 bases, and 11 bases separated the two germline ends. CDR3 sequence reads: CASSGTGHSYEQYF. CDR3 in DNA: TGTGCCAGCAGTGGAACGGGCCACTCCTACGAGCAGTACTTC.

This clonotype came up a few times. This chain connects TRBV7-2 to TRBJ1-2; 7 positions match TRBD1. This CDR3 comprises 15 residues. CDR1 is SGHTA and CDR2 is FQGNSA in the germline V gene. Germline trimming cut 5 bases from V and 2 bases from J; bases unmatched to any gene: 8. CDR3 amino acids: CASSKDRVGNYGYTF. The DNA of the CDR3 is TGTGCCAGCAGCAAAGACAGGGTCGGCAACTATGGCTACACCTTC. Variable domain in full (rest from reference TRBV7-2 and TRBJ1-2): GAGVSQSPSNKVTEKGKDVELRCDPISGHTALYWYRQSLGQGLEFLIYFQGNSAPDKSGLPSDRFSAERTGGSVSTLTIQRTQQEDSAVYLCASSKDRVGNYGYTFGSGTRLTVV.

The sample holds a few counts of this clonotype. No conserved phenylalanine or tryptophan ends this CDR3, so it is likely a read error. The gene calls are TRBV10-3 and TRBJ2-5, with 8 bases lining up with TRBD2. Looked up from germline, CDR1 is ENHRY and CDR2 is SYGVKD. Unmatched junction bases numbered 10, after V lost 0 bases and J lost 1 base. The CDR3 length is 18 residues. Here the CDR3 DNA reads TGTGCCATCAGTGAGTCAGTAGCGGGGCTAAACGTCCAAGAGACCCAGTACTTA. It encodes CAISESVAGLNVQETQYL.

This clonotype was recorded at least ten times. This chain connects TRBV15 to TRBJ1-1; 7 nucleotides match TRBD1. The CDR3 is 13 amino acids. V lost 0 bases and J lost 11; bases outside the gene matches: 6. CDR1 is LNHNV, CDR2 YYDKDF, per germline (reference sequence). Written as DNA, the CDR3 is TGTGCCACCAGCAGAGATCTGGGACAGAAGGCTTTCTTT. It translates to CATSRDLGQKAFF.

This clonotype was found many times. The chain recombines TRBV6-5 with TRBJ1-3; D is ambiguous. The CDR3 loop spans 14 amino acids. V was pared by 0 bases and J by 2 bases, with 5 bases between. Germline V lookup: CDR1 MNHEY, CDR2 SVGAGI. CDR3 region: CASSYSTTGNTIYF. The CDR3 DNA reads as TGTGCCAGCAGTTACTCGACAACTGGAAACACCATATATTTT.

This clonotype has a count of ten or more. This chain links TRBV20-1 with TRBJ2-7, with TRBD2 matching 10 bases. CDR3 size: 11 residues. CDR1 and CDR2 from the germline V gene are DFQATT and SNEGSKA (reference sequence). V shed 5 bases, J shed 11 bases, and the junction held 6 bases outside the gene matches. The CDR3 bases are TGCAGTGCTCATACTAGCGGGGACGAGTACTTC. Residues: CSAHTSGDEYF.

This clonotype occurred many times. The rearrangement uses TRBV12-3 or TRBV12-4 and TRBJ2-7, with no clear D. This CDR3 region has 12 residues. V dropped 5 bases and J dropped 3 bases, with 8 bases sitting between them. The CDR3 DNA is TGTGCCAGCAGTCCGAACAGCTACGAGCAGTACTTC. Translation: CASSPNSYEQYF.

This clonotype occurred many times. The chain employs TRBV6-1 and TRBJ1-1; TRBD1 agrees at 7 bases. V trimming: 8 bases; J trimming: 2 bases; junction bases outside the gene matches: 8. Germline CDR1 MNHNS, CDR2 SASEGT. The CDR3 is 14 residues long. CDR3 nucleotides: TGTGCCAGCCCCCCGACAGGGCGAAACACTGAAGCTTTCTTT. Residues: CASPPTGRNTEAFF.

Concerning this clonotype itself: At one end the junction does not follow the germline gene, possibly because of a read error. The chain is built from TRBV30 and TRBJ1-1; D unclear. The CDR3 is 11 amino acids. Germline V gene sequence: CDR1 GTSNPN, CDR2 SVGIG (reference sequence). The DNA of the CDR3 is TGTGCCTGGAGTGTATCGGAGGCCTGTATCTTT. This codes for CAWSVSEACIF. Full variable domain (outside the CDR3, taken from reference TRBV30 and TRBJ1-1): SQTIHQWPATLVQPVGSPLSLECTVEGTSNPNLYWYRQAAGRGLQLLFYSVGIGQISSEVPQNLSASRPQDRQFILSSKKLLLSDSGFYLCAWSVSEACIFGQGTRLTVV.